Reported below is one T cell receptor (beta chain). These data originate in a study of blood T cell repertoires in COVID-19. Per the original data handling: How many nucleated cells were present was estimated from reference gene primer amplification. Some clones are missing from TCRdb's copy, which holds only in-frame ones; the method was immunoSEQ multiplex PCR. The DNA gave D and trimming, while V, J and clone size come from that table. Here the sample spans about 400,000 clones, around 90% being singletons. The receptor was isolated from a woman between 40 and 50 years old with acute COVID-19. The sequencing input was PBMCs or T cells enriched from blood (not recorded which).

CDR3 bases: TGCAGTGCTAGTGGTCCAGGGGGCTCCAATCAGCCCCAGCATTTT. As protein: CSASGPGGSNQPQHF. The V gene is TRBV20-1, the J gene TRBJ1-5; 8 bases map to TRBD1. CDR3 length: 15 residues. Germline V lookup: CDR1 DFQATT, CDR2 SNEGSKA (reference sequence). With V trimmed by 3 bases and J by 3 bases, 7 bases remained unmatched.